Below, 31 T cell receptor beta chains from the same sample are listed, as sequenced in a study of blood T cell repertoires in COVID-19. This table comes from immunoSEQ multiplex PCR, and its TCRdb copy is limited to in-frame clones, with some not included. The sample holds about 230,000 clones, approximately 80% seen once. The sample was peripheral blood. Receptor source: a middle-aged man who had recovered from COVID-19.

The CDR3 region is CASSEVAAGGTGELFF. The CDR3 region has the DNA TGTGCCAGCAGTGAAGTGGCCGCCGGCGGGACCGGGGAGCTGTTTTTT. The chain recombines TRBV6-1 with TRBJ2-2; D perhaps matches TRBD2 (5 bases). The CDR3 is 16 amino acids. CDR1 is MNHNS and CDR2 is SASEGT in the germline V gene. V lost 1 base and J lost 5, with 14 bases in between.

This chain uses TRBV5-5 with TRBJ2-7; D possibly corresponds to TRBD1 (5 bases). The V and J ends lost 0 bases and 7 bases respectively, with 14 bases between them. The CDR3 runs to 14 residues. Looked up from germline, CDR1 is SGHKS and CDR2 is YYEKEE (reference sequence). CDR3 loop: CASSLEGQGSEQYF. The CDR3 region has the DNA TGTGCCAGCAGCTTGGAGGGCCAGGGATCAGAGCAGTACTTC.

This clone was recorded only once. CDR3 sequence (DNA): TGTGCTAGTGGTTTGGTGTGGCAGGTGGCTTTCTTT. Protein product: CASGLVWQVAFF. This chain links TRBV12-5 with TRBJ1-1; D gene ambiguous. Deletions cut 0 bases from V and 11 bases from J, with 10 bases between. Germline assignment: CDR1 LGHNT and CDR2 FRNRAP. CDR3 size: 12 residues.

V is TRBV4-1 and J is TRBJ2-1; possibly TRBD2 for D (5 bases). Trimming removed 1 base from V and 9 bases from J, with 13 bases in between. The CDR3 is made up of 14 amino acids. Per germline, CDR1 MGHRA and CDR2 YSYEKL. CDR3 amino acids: CASSQVDSSTEQFF. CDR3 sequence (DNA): TGCGCCAGCAGCCAAGTCGATTCTAGCACTGAGCAGTTCTTC.

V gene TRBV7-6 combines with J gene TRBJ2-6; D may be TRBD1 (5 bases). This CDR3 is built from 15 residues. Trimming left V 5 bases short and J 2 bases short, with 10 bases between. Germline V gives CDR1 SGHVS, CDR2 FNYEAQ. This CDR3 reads CASSPGLAGANVLTF. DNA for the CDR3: TGTGCCAGCAGCCCAGGGCTGGCTGGGGCCAACGTCCTGACTTTC. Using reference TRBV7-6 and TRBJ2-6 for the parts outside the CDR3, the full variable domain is GAGVSQSPRYKVTKRGQDVALRCDPISGHVSLYWYRQALGQGPEFLTYFNYEAQQDKSGLPNDRFSAERPEGSISTLTIQRTEQRDSAMYRCASSPGLAGANVLTFGAGSRLTVL.

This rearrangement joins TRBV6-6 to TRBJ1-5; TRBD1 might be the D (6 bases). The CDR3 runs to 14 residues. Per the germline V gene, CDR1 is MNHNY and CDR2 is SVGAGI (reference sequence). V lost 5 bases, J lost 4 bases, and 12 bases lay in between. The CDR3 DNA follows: TGTGCCAGCAGTAACAGGGAAGGGAATCAGCCCCAGCATTTT. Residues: CASSNREGNQPQHF.

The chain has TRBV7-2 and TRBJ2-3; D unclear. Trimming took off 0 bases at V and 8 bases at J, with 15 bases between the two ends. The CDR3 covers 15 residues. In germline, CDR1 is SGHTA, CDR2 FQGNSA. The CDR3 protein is CASSLAGTRSRTQYF. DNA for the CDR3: TGTGCCAGCAGCTTAGCAGGCACGCGGAGTCGTACGCAGTATTTT.

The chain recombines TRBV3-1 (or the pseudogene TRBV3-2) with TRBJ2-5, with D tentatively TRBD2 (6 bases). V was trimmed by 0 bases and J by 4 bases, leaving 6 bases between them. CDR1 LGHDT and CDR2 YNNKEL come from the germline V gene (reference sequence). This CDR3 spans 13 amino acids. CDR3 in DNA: TGTGCCAGCAGCCAAGATAGCGGAGAGACCCAGTACTTC. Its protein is CASSQDSGETQYF.

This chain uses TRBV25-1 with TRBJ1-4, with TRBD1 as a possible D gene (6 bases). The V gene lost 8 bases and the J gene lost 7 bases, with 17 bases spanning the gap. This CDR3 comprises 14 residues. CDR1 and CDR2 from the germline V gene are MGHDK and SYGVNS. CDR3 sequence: CASGLQAGAEKLFF. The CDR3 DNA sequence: TGTGCCAGCGGACTCCAGGCAGGGGCTGAAAAACTGTTTTTT.

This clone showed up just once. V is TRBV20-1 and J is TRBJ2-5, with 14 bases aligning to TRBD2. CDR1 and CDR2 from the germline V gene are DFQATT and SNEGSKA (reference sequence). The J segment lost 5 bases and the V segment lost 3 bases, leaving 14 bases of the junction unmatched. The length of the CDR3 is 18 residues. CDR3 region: CSASVPGLAGAGGETQYF. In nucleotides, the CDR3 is TGCAGTGCTAGTGTACCGGGACTAGCGGGAGCGGGGGGGGAGACCCAGTACTTC.

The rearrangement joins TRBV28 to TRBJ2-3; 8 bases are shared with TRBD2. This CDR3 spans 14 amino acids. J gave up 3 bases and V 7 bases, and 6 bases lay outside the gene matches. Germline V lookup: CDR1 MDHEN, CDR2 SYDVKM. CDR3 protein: CASTGGANTDTQYF. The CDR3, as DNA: TGTGCCAGCACCGGGGGGGCGAATACAGATACGCAGTATTTT.

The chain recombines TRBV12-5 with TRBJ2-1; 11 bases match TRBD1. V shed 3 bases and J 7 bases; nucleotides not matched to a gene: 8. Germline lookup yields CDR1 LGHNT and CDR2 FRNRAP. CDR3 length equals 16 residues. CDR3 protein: CASGLLIGTGGNEQFF. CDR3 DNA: TGTGCTAGTGGTTTACTGATCGGGACAGGGGGGAATGAGCAGTTCTTC.

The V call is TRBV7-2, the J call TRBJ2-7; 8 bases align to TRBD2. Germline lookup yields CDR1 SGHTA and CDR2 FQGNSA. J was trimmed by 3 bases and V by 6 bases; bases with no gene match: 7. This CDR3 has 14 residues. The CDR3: CASRFTGTSYEQYF. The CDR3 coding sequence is TGTGCCAGCAGATTTACCGGGACTAGCTACGAGCAGTACTTC.

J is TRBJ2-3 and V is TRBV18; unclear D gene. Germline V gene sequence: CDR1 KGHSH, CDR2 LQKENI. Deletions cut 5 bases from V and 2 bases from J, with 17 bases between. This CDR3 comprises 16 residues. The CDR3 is CASSATGGTNTDTQYF. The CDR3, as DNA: TGTGCCAGCTCAGCAACCGGCGGTACGAACACAGATACGCAGTATTTT.

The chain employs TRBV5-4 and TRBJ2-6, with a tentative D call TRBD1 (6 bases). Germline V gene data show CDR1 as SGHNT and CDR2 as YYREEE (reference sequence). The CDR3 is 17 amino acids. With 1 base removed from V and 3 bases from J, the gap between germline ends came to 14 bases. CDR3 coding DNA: TGTGCCAGCAGCTTGAGATTTGGGGGCGGTGGGGCCAACGTCCTGACTTTC. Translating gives CASSLRFGGGGANVLTF.

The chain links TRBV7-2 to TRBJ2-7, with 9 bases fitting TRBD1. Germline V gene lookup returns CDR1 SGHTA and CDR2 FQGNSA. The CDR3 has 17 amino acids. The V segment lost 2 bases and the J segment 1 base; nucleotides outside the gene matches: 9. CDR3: CASSLFTAGTGSYEQYF. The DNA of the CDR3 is TGTGCCAGCAGCTTATTTACCGCAGGGACAGGGTCCTACGAGCAGTACTTC.

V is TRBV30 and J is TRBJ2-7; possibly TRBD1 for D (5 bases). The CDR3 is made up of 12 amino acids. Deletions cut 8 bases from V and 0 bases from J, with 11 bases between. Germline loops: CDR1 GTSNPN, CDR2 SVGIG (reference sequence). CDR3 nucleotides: TGTGCCGGACACACGAGCTCCTACGAGCAGTACTTC. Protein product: CAGHTSSYEQYF.

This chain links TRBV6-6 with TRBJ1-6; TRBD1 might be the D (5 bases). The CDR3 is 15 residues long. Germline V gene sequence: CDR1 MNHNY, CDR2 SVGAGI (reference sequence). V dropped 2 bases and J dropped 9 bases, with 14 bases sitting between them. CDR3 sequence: CASSYTRAGGSPLHF. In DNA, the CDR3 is TGTGCCAGCAGTTACACACGGGCGGGGGGTTCACCCCTCCACTTT.

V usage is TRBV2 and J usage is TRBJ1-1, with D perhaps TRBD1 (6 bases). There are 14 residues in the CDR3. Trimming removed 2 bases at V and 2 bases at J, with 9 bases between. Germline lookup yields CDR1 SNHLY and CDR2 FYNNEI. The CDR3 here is CASSELQGNTEAFF. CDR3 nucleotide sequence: TGTGCCAGCAGTGAATTACAGGGCAACACTGAAGCTTTCTTT.

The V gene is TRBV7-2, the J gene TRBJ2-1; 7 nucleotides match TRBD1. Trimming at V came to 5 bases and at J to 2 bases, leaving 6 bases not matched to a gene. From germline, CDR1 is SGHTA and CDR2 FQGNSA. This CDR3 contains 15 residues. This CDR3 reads CASSQTGDAYNEQFF. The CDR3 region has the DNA TGTGCCAGCAGCCAAACAGGGGATGCCTACAATGAGCAGTTCTTC.

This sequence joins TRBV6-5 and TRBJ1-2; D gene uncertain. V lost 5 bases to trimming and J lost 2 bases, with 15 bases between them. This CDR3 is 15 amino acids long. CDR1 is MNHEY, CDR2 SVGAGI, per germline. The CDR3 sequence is CASSLEGDANYGYTF. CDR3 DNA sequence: TGTGCCAGCAGTCTAGAGGGTGATGCGAACTATGGCTACACCTTC.

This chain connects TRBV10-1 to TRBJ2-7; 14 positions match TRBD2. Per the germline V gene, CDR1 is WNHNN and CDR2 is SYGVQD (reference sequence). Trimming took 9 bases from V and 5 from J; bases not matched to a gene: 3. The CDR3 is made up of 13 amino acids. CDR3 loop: CASTGLAGDEQYF. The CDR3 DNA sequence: TGCGCCAGTACGGGACTAGCGGGAGACGAGCAGTACTTC.

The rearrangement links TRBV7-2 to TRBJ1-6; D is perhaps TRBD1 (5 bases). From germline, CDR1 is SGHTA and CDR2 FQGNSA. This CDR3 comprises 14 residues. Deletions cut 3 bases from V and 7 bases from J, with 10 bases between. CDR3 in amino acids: CASSLTVSNSPLHF. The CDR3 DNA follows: TGTGCCAGCAGCTTGACAGTCTCCAATTCACCCCTCCACTTT.

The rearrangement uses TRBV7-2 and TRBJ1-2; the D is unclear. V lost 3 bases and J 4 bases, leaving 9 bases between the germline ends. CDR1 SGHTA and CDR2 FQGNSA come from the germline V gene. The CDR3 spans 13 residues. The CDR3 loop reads CASSFDGIYGYTF. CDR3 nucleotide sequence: TGTGCCAGCAGCTTCGACGGGATCTATGGCTACACCTTC.

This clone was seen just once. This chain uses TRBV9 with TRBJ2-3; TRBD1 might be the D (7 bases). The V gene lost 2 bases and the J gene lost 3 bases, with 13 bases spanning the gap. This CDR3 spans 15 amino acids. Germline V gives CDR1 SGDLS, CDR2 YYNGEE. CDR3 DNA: TGTGCCAGCAGCGTCCAGGGGGGTAGGACAGATACGCAGTATTTT. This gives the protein CASSVQGGRTDTQYF.

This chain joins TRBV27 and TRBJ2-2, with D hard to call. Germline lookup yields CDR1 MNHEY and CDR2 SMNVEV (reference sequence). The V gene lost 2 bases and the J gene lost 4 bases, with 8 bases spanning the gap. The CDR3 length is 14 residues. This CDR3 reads CASSLNSVTGELFF. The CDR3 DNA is TGTGCCAGCAGTTTAAACTCTGTCACCGGGGAGCTGTTTTTT.

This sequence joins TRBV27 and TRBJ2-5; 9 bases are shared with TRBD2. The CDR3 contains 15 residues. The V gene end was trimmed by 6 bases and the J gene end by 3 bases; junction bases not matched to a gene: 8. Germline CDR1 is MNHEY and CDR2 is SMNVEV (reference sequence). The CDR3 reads CASRESSGGKETQYF. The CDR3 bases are TGTGCCAGCAGAGAGAGTAGCGGGGGTAAAGAGACCCAGTACTTC.

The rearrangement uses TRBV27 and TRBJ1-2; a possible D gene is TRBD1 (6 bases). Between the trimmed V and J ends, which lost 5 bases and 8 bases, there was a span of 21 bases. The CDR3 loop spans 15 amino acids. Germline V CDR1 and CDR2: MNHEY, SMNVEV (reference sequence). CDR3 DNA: TGTGCCAGCAGTCAGAACCGGGACACCTTGTTCGGCTACACCTTC. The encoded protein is CASSQNRDTLFGYTF.

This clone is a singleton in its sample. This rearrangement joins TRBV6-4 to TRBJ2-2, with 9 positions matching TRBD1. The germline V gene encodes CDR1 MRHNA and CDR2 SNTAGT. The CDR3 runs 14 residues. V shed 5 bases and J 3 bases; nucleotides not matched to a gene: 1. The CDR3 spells CASSRQGDTGELFF. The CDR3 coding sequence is TGTGCCAGCAGTCGACAGGGGGACACCGGGGAGCTGTTTTTT.

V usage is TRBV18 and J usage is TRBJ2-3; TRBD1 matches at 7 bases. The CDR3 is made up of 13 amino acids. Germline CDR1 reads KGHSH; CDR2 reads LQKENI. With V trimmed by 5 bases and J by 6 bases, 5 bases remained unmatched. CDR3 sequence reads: CASSLQGKDTQYF. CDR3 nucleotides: TGTGCCAGCTCATTACAGGGGAAGGATACGCAGTATTTT.

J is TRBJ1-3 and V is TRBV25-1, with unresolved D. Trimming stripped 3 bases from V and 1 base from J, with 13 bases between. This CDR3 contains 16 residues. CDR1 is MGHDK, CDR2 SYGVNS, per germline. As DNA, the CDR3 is TGTGCCAGCAGTGATTTTAACAGTGTTTCTGGAAACACCATATATTTT. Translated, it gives CASSDFNSVSGNTIYF.